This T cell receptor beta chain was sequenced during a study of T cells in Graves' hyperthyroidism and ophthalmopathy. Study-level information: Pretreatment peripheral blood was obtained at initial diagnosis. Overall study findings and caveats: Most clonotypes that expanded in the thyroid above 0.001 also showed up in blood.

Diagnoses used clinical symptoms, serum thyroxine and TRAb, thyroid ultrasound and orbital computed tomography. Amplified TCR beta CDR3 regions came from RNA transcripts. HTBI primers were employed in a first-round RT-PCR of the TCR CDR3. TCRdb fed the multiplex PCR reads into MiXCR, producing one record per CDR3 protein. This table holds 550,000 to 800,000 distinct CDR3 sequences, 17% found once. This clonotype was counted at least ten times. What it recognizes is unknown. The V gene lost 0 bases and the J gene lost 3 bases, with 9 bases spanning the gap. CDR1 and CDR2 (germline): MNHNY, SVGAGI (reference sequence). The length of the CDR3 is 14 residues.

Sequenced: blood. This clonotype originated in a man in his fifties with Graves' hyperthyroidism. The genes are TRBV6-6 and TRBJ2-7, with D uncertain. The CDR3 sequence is CASSYSAGRYEQYF. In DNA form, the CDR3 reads TGTGCCAGCAGTTACTCGGCAGGCCGCTACGAGCAGTACTTC.